This passage covers 28 T cell receptor beta chains from one sample sequenced in a study of human T cells and chemical hapten exposure. Regarding time point: patch test 1, 2 weeks after DPC sensitization. Treatment specified: therapeutic diphenylcyclopropenone sensitization with weekly scalp DPC. A single record per CDR3 protein comes from TCRdb applying MiXCR to the RACE reads. This sample has some 400,000 distinct CDR3 sequences; about 4.4% occur once, and the top ten carry roughly 2.4%. This specimen was whole blood, taken in connection with sensitization to the hapten diphenylcyclopropenone (DPC). The receptors shown here come from a woman between 50 and 59 years old with alopecia areata. Some clones in this sample may be carry-over from other donors' samples.

This clonotype was picked up many times. This chain links TRBV28 with TRBJ2-3; 9 positions agree with TRBD1. This CDR3 contains 13 residues. Trimming cost V 10 bases and J 0 bases; bases outside gene matches: 2. Per the germline V gene, CDR1 is MDHEN and CDR2 is SYDVKM. The CDR3: CATGQGSTDTQYF. In DNA form, the CDR3 reads TGTGCCACCGGACAGGGGAGCACAGATACGCAGTATTTT.

The V gene is TRBV20-1, the J gene TRBJ2-3; TRBD2 aligns across 8 bases. V gave up 1 base and J gave up 6 bases; unmatched junction bases: 6. Per germline, CDR1 DFQATT and CDR2 SNEGSKA (reference sequence). The CDR3 runs 14 residues. This CDR3 reads CSARVRGGPDTQYF. In nucleotides, the CDR3 is TGCAGTGCTAGAGTTCGGGGGGGGCCGGATACGCAGTATTTT.

The chain joins TRBV20-1 to TRBJ2-3; D remains ambiguous. Germline lookup yields CDR1 DFQATT and CDR2 SNEGSKA (reference sequence). Trimming removed 7 bases from V and 0 bases from J, with 17 bases in between. The CDR3 consists of 15 residues. The CDR3 nucleotides read TGCAGTGAGAGGAATAGTTCTCTTAGCACAGATACGCAGTATTTT. This encodes CSERNSSLSTDTQYF.

The chain couples TRBV29-1 to TRBJ2-1; unclear D gene. The V end lost 4 bases, the J end lost 9 bases, and 13 bases lay between the germline ends. The CDR3 has 12 residues. Germline-derived CDR1 and CDR2 are SQVTM and ANQGSEA. Here the CDR3 DNA reads TGCAGCGTTGTGCTAGAATCGAGTGAGCAGTTCTTC. This gives the protein CSVVLESSEQFF.

In this sample, this clonotype turned up many times. This chain joins TRBV28 and TRBJ2-4, with D uncertain. Trimming stripped 2 bases from V and 0 bases from J, with 11 bases between. The germline gives CDR1 MDHEN, CDR2 SYDVKM. This CDR3 is 16 amino acids long. As DNA, the CDR3 is TGTGCCAGCAGTTTACCTGTTAACATAGCCAAAAACATTCAGTACTTC. As protein: CASSLPVNIAKNIQYF.

This clonotype occurred many times. The V gene is TRBV20-1, the J gene TRBJ2-1; 7 bases agree with TRBD2. V lost 8 bases, J lost 6 bases, and 10 bases stayed unmatched. The CDR3 runs 13 residues. The germline V gene encodes CDR1 DFQATT and CDR2 SNEGSKA (reference sequence). This chain's CDR3 is CSPMGLAVNEQFF. CDR3 sequence (DNA): TGCAGTCCGATGGGGCTAGCGGTCAATGAGCAGTTCTTC.

The table lists this clonotype with a few counts. The chain uses TRBV6-2 or TRBV6-3 and TRBJ2-5; 9 positions agree with TRBD2. V shed 6 bases, J shed 5 bases, and the junction held 7 bases outside the gene matches. The CDR3 consists of 14 residues. From germline, CDR1 is MNHEY and CDR2 SVGEGT. CDR3 nucleotide sequence: TGTGCCAGCAGACCGCGGGAGGGCTTGGAGACCCAGTACTTC. It encodes CASRPREGLETQYF.

The chain uses TRBV3-1 and TRBJ2-2, with TRBD1 matching over 7 bases. Germline V gives CDR1 LGHDT, CDR2 YNNKEL (reference sequence). The junction had 11 bases not matched to a gene; V was cut back by 4 bases and J by 6 bases. This CDR3 is built from 16 residues. The CDR3 bases are TGTGCCAGCAGCCGGACGGGGACAGTGGTGTCCGGGGAGCTGTTTTTT. Translated: CASSRTGTVVSGELFF.

At least ten counts were recorded for this clonotype. The chain couples TRBV4-2 to TRBJ2-4, with D hard to call. Trimming took off 1 base at V and 3 bases at J, with 4 bases between the two ends. In germline, CDR1 is LGHNA, CDR2 YNFKEQ. The CDR3 is 13 residues long. The CDR3 nucleotides read TGTGCCAGCAGCCAAGGTGGCAAAAACATTCAGTACTTC. It codes for CASSQGGKNIQYF.

This clonotype was seen repeatedly, ten times or more. The chain has TRBV28 and TRBJ2-4; 8 bases agree with TRBD2. CDR1 is MDHEN and CDR2 is SYDVKM in the germline V gene. J lost 0 bases, V lost 4 bases, and 5 bases had no gene match. The CDR3 loop spans 16 amino acids. DNA for the CDR3: TGTGCCAGCAGTTCCCGTAGCGGGGTAGCCAAAAACATTCAGTACTTC. Its protein product is CASSSRSGVAKNIQYF.

This clonotype occurred many times. The chain couples TRBV20-1 to TRBJ1-6; D possibly corresponds to TRBD1 (5 bases). The CDR3 covers 17 residues. Trimming cost V 0 bases and J 0 bases, with 12 bases left between them. Germline-derived CDR1 and CDR2 are DFQATT and SNEGSKA (reference sequence). This CDR3 reads CSARDKGMSSYNSPLHF. The CDR3 DNA reads as TGCAGTGCTAGAGATAAGGGGATGAGCTCCTATAATTCACCCCTCCACTTT.

The table lists this clonotype with many counts. The chain employs TRBV29-1 and TRBJ2-7; perhaps D is TRBD1 or TRBD2 (5 bases each). In germline, CDR1 is SQVTM, CDR2 ANQGSEA. With 3 bases removed from V and 7 bases from J, the gap between germline ends came to 25 bases. The CDR3 sequence is 16 residues long. CDR3 DNA sequence: TGCAGCGTTGAGGGGGTGGACGGTCGAGGCCGAAGGGAGCAGTACTTC. Encoded protein: CSVEGVDGRGRREQYF.

This clonotype was seen a handful of times. This sequence joins TRBV6-2 or TRBV6-3 and TRBJ1-5; 10 bases line up with TRBD1. Germline lookup yields CDR1 MNHEY and CDR2 SVGEGT. Germline trimming cut 7 bases from V and 0 bases from J; bases unmatched to any gene: 9. The CDR3 is made up of 17 amino acids. CDR3 amino acids: CASTNPGTGVSNQPQHF. The CDR3 DNA sequence: TGTGCCAGCACAAACCCTGGGACAGGGGTTAGCAATCAGCCCCAGCATTTT.

This clonotype was seen a handful of times. The chain carries TRBV6-5 and TRBJ1-6, with D uncertain. Germline-derived CDR1 and CDR2 are MNHEY and SVGAGI. V lost 2 bases and J 0 bases, leaving 8 bases between the germline ends. The CDR3 length is 16 residues. Here the CDR3 DNA reads TGTGCCAGCAGTTACACCGACGTCTCCTATAATTCACCCCTCCACTTT. Its translation: CASSYTDVSYNSPLHF.

This clonotype appeared many times. V gene TRBV29-1 combines with J gene TRBJ1-1; D is unclear. V dropped 1 base and J dropped 6 bases, with 15 bases sitting between them. Germline V gene sequence: CDR1 SQVTM, CDR2 ANQGSEA. The CDR3 runs 14 residues. The CDR3 DNA reads as TGCAGCGTTGAAGTCTCAGGCTCAAGGGCTGAAGCTTTCTTT. Translating gives CSVEVSGSRAEAFF.

This clonotype was recorded at least ten times. The chain employs TRBV5-1 and TRBJ1-4; 8 bases are shared with TRBD1. The CDR3 totals 14 residues. Per germline, CDR1 SGHRS and CDR2 YFSETQ. Trimming at V came to 4 bases and at J to 5 bases, leaving 4 bases not matched to a gene. CDR3 in DNA: TGCGCCAGCAGCCCGGGACAGGCCAATGAAAAACTGTTTTTT. Protein: CASSPGQANEKLFF.

This clonotype was seen ten or more times. The rearrangement uses TRBV4-2 and TRBJ2-2; the D gene could be TRBD1 or TRBD2 (6 bases each). V lost 4 bases and J lost 4, with 13 bases in between. Germline assignment: CDR1 LGHNA and CDR2 YNFKEQ. The CDR3 loop spans 15 amino acids. CDR3 nucleotides: TGTGCCAGCAGCCCTCCGGGGGCCAGCACCGGGGAGCTGTTTTTT. The encoded protein is CASSPPGASTGELFF.

The gene calls are TRBV27 and TRBJ1-1, with D hard to call. Germline V gene lookup returns CDR1 MNHEY and CDR2 SMNVEV (reference sequence). V dropped 5 bases and J dropped 4 bases, with 14 bases sitting between them. The CDR3 covers 14 residues. For the CDR3, the DNA is TGTGCCAGCAGTGACACCATCTGGGGCACTGAAGCTTTCTTT. Protein: CASSDTIWGTEAFF.

The table lists this clonotype with many counts. The chain combines TRBV2 with TRBJ2-5; D gene unclear. CDR1 is SNHLY and CDR2 is FYNNEI in the germline V gene. The ends were cut back, 6 bases at V and 0 bases at J, with 2 bases in the middle. The CDR3 is 11 amino acids. The CDR3 region has the DNA TGTGCCAGCAGGGACCAAGAGACCCAGTACTTC. It encodes CASRDQETQYF.

The V call is TRBV4-1, the J call TRBJ2-7; the D gene could be TRBD1 or TRBD2 (5 bases each). The CDR3 consists of 14 residues. The V end lost 4 bases, the J end lost 4 bases, and 14 bases lay between the germline ends. CDR1 is MGHRA and CDR2 is YSYEKL in the germline V gene. The CDR3 region has the DNA TGCGCCAGCAGCCGCGACCAGGGACCTTACGAGCAGTACTTC. It is translated as CASSRDQGPYEQYF.

This clonotype turned up a few times. The CDR3 loop is CASSLMAGADTQYF. In DNA form, the CDR3 reads TGTGCCAGCAGCTTAATGGCGGGAGCAGATACGCAGTATTTT. The J gene is TRBJ2-3, the V gene TRBV11-2, with TRBD2 identical over 7 bases. Germline assignment: CDR1 SGHAT and CDR2 FQNNGV. The CDR3 sequence is 14 residues long. V was pared by 2 bases and J by 4 bases, with 3 bases of the junction left unmatched.

This clonotype was found many times. The chain recombines TRBV6-1 with TRBJ2-1; 8 positions agree with TRBD2. The CDR3 is 13 residues long. Germline trimming cut 11 bases from V and 10 bases from J; bases unmatched to any gene: 13. CDR1 and CDR2 from the germline V gene are MNHNS and SASEGT. The CDR3 DNA sequence: TGTGCCGGCTCTGCGGGGGGCGTTGGGGAGCAGTTCTTC. Protein sequence: CAGSAGGVGEQFF.

This clonotype was counted many times. This rearrangement joins TRBV5-4 to TRBJ2-1, with a possible D match to TRBD2 (5 bases). This CDR3 is 14 amino acids long. The germline V and J ends were trimmed by 3 bases and 7 bases, with 14 bases remaining between them. The V gene's germline CDR1 is SGHNT and CDR2 YYREEE (reference sequence). The CDR3 nucleotides are TGTGCCAGCAGCTCCGCGGACTTATCTAATGAGCAGTTCTTC. Translation gives CASSSADLSNEQFF.

This clonotype was counted many times. The chain carries TRBV6-2 or TRBV6-3 and TRBJ2-1; 7 bases are shared with TRBD2. The CDR3 is 18 amino acids. V lost 8 bases, J lost 2 bases, and 18 bases stayed unmatched. The germline gives CDR1 MNHEY, CDR2 SVGEGT. CDR3 DNA sequence: TGTGCCAGCCGCCCGACGGCTTCAGCGGGAAGGACCTACAATGAGCAGTTCTTC. Translated, it gives CASRPTASAGRTYNEQFF.

This clonotype occurred many times. V is TRBV15 and J is TRBJ2-1; the D is unclear. The CDR3 loop spans 15 amino acids. The V gene lost 0 bases and the J gene lost 2 bases, with 8 bases spanning the gap. Germline-derived CDR1 and CDR2 are LNHNV and YYDKDF (reference sequence). CDR3 residues: CATSREDEPYNEQFF. The CDR3, as DNA: TGTGCCACCAGCAGAGAGGACGAGCCCTACAATGAGCAGTTCTTC.

This rearrangement joins TRBV3-1 to TRBJ2-1; no reliable D call. From germline, CDR1 is LGHDT and CDR2 YNNKEL (reference sequence). There are 14 residues in the CDR3. V lost 5 bases and J 2 bases, leaving 10 bases between the germline ends. Written as DNA, the CDR3 is TGTGCCAGCAGCGAGACATGGACCTACAATGAGCAGTTCTTC. Translating gives CASSETWTYNEQFF.

The chain links TRBV12-3 or TRBV12-4 to TRBJ1-4; D remains ambiguous. V lost 5 bases and J 6 bases, leaving 19 bases between the germline ends. The CDR3 has 16 residues. The CDR3: CASSPLPDQVDEKLFF. CDR3 nucleotide sequence: TGTGCCAGCAGTCCTTTGCCCGACCAGGTAGATGAAAAACTGTTTTTT.

Turning to this clonotype: Since a much larger clone is just one base distant, this may be a read error. The chain is built from TRBV4-2 and TRBJ1-2, with D uncertain. The CDR3 length is 14 residues. The germline V gene has CDR1 LGHNA and CDR2 YNFKEQ. The CDR3 bases are TGTGCCGGCAGCCAAGAGGTGGTAGACTATGGCTACACCTTC. It specifies CAGSQEVVDYGYTF.